This TCR beta chain was captured in a study of blood T cell repertoires in COVID-19. V was clipped by 1 base and J by 8 bases; unmatched bases: 10. The CDR3 has 18 amino acids. In germline, CDR1 is MNHEY, CDR2 SMNVEV (reference sequence). Some clones are missing from TCRdb's copy, which holds only in-frame ones; the method was immunoSEQ multiplex PCR. This sample has fewer than 650,000 clones; around 90% occur once, and the top ten carry less than 9%. Sample: peripheral blood. This chain uses TRBV27 with TRBJ2-1; 14 nucleotides match TRBD2. The receptor was derived from a woman aged 45-60 years with COVID-19, enrolled during active disease. The CDR3 loop reads CASSLWTKTSGGAHEQFF. CDR3 nucleotides: TGTGCCAGCAGTTTATGGACAAAGACTAGCGGGGGGGCCCATGAGCAGTTCTTC.